This TCR beta chain was captured in a study of blood T cell repertoires in COVID-19. Here immunoSEQ multiplex PCR was the method, and the copy in TCRdb shows in-frame clones only, minus some. Of some 250,000 clones detected, about 81% appear once; the ten largest clones hold around 12%. With 1 base removed from V and 1 base from J, the gap between germline ends came to 11 bases. The germline CDR1 and CDR2 sequences are LNHNV and YYDKDF (reference sequence). The CDR3 consists of 15 residues. The sequencing input was peripheral blood. The TCR comes from an older woman with active or convalescent COVID-19. V usage is TRBV15 and J usage is TRBJ2-7; D perhaps matches TRBD1 (6 bases). This CDR3 is CATSRARTASYEQYF. The CDR3 DNA sequence: TGTGCCACCAGCAGAGCCCGGACAGCTTCCTACGAGCAGTACTTC.